This TCR beta chain originates from a study of cytomegalovirus exposure and HLA in healthy donors. PCR involved 60 Vbeta and 13 Jbeta primers. Clones were sequenced by immunoSEQ multiplex PCR, and TCRdb holds only the in-frame ones, with some missing. The sample holds about 200,000 clones, about nine tenths seen once. This clonotype was obtained from a boy aged 2-9 years in good health and CMV-seronegative. The sample was PBMCs.

The CDR3 loop reads CASSLYQGFEGTEAFF. DNA of the CDR3: TGCGCCAGCAGCTTGTATCAGGGCTTTGAAGGGACTGAAGCTTTCTTT. This rearrangement joins TRBV5-1 to TRBJ1-1; D is perhaps TRBD1 (5 bases). Trimming cost V 1 base and J 5 bases, with 18 bases left between them. The CDR3 totals 16 residues. Germline lookup yields CDR1 SGHRS and CDR2 YFSETQ. Together with reference TRBV5-1 and TRBJ1-1, the CDR3 gives the full variable domain: KAGVTQTPRYLIKTRGQQVTLSCSPISGHRSVSWYQQTPGQGLQFLFEYFSETQRNKGNFPGRFSGRQFSNSRSEMNVSTLELGDSALYLCASSLYQGFEGTEAFFGQGTRLTVV.